This TCR beta chain was captured by sequencing in a study of blood T cell repertoires in COVID-19. Overall study context: Sites across the United States, Italy and Spain contributed samples from acute and convalescent COVID-19. From T cells, B-cell-depleted T cells, or PBMCs came the material, which was cDNA or gDNA.

Original methodology: Nucleated cell number was recorded as an estimate derived from reference gene primer amplification. The repertoire was sequenced with immunoSEQ multiplex PCR; TCRdb's copy has only in-frame clones and lacks some. That table furnishes V, J and clone size, whereas the DNA furnished D and trimming. The sample yields 150,000 to 200,000 clones, 86% seen once. Trimming pared 0 bases from V and 9 bases from J, leaving 12 bases between. The CDR3 has 14 residues. Germline CDR1 MNHEY, CDR2 SVGAGI. The source of this sequence is a man aged 18 to 29 with acute or convalescent COVID-19. The J gene is TRBJ2-1, the V gene TRBV6-5; no clear D. What was sequenced was peripheral blood. CDR3 DNA: TGTGCCAGCAGTTACTCGGGCCCCTTGGGTGAGCAGTTCTTC. The encoded protein is CASSYSGPLGEQFF.